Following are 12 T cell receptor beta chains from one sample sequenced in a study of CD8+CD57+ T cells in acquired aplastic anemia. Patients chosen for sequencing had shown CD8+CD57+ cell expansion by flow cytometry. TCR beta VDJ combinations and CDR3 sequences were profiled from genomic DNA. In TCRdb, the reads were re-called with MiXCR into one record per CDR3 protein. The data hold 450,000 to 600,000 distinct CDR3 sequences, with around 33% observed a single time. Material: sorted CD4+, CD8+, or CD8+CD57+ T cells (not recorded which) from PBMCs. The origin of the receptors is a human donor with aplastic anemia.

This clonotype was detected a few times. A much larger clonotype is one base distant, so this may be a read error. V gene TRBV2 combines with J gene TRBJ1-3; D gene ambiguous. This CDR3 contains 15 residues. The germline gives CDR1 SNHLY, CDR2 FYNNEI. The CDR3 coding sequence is TGTGCCAGCAGGAACGTTATTTCAGCTGGAAACACCACATATTTT. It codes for CASRNVISAGNTTYF.

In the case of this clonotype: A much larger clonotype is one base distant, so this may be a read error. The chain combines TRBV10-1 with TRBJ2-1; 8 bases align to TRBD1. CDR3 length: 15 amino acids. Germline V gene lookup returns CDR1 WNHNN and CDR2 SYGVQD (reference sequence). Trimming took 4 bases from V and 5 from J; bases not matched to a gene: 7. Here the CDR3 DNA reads TGCGCCAGCAGTGGTGTACAGGGGGTGAACAATGAGCAGTTCTTC. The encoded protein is CASSGVQGVNNEQFF.

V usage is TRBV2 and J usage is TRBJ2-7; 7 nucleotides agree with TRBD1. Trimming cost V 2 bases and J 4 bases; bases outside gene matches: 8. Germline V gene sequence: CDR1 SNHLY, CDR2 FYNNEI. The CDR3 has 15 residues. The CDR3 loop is CASSERQGTVYEQYF. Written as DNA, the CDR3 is TGTGCCAGCAGTGAACGACAGGGAACGGTGTACGAGCAGTACTTC.

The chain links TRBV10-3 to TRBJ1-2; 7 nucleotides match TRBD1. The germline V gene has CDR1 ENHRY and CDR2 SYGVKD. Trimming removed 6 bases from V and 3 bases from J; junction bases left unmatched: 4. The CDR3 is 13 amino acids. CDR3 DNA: TGTGCCATCAGGCGGGACAGCTACTATGGCTACACCTTC. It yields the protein CAIRRDSYYGYTF.

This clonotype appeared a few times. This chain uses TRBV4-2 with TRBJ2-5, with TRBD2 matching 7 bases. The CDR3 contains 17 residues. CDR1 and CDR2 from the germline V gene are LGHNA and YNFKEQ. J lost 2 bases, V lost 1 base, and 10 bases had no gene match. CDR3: CASSQGSSGLAQETQYF. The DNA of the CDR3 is TGTGCCAGCAGCCAAGGATCTAGCGGACTCGCACAAGAGACCCAGTACTTC.

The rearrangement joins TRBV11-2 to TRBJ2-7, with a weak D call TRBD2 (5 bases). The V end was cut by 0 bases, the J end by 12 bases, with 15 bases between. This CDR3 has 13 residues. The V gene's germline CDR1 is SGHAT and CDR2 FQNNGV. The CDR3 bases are TGTGCCAGCAGCTTAGATCTCGGGATCGCTGGGTACTTC. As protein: CASSLDLGIAGYF.

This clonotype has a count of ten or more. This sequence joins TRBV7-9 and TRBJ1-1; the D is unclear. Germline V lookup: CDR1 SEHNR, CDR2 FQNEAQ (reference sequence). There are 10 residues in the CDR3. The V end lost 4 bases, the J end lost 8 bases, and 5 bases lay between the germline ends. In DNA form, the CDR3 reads TGTGCCAGCAGCTCGTCCGAAGCTTTCTTT. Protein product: CASSSSEAFF. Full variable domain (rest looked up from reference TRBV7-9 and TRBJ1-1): DTGVSQNPRHKITKRGQNVTFRCDPISEHNRLYWYRQTLGQGPEFLTYFQNEAQLEKSRLLSDRFSAERPKGSFSTLEIQRTEQGDSAMYLCASSSSEAFFGQGTRLTVV.

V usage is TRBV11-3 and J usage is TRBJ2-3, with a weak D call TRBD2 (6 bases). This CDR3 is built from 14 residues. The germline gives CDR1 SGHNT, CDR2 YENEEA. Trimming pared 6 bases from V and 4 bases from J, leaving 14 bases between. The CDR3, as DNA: TGTGCCAGCAGTTATAGCGGACTCGCAGATACGCAGTATTTT. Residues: CASSYSGLADTQYF. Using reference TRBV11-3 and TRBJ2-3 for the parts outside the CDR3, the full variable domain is EAGVVQSPRYKIIEKKQPVAFWCNPISGHNTLYWYLQNLGQGPELLIRYENEEAVDDSQLPKDRFSAERLKGVDSTLKIQPAELGDSAVYLCASSYSGLADTQYFGPGTRLTVL.

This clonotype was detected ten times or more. The DNA of the CDR3 is TGTGCCAGCAGCGGGATAGACAGGAATAATTCACCCCTCCACTTT. Translated, it gives CASSGIDRNNSPLHF. J is TRBJ1-6 and V is TRBV6-1; a possible D gene is TRBD1 (6 bases). Germline CDR1 and CDR2: MNHNS and SASEGT. V was pared by 6 bases and J by 5 bases, with 14 bases between. The CDR3 runs to 15 residues.

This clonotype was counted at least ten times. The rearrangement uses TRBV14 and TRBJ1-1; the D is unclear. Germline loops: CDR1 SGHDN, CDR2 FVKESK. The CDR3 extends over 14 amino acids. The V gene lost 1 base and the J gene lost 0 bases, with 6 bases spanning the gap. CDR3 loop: CASSQVGMNTEAFF. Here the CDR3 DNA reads TGTGCCAGCAGCCAAGTGGGGATGAACACTGAAGCTTTCTTT.

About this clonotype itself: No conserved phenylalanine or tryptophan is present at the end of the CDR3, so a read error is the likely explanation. CDR3: CASSRRQFKSYEQYL. DNA for the CDR3: TGTGCCAGCAGTCGCAGACAGTTCAAGTCCTACGAGCAGTACCTC. The chain employs TRBV6-2 or TRBV6-3 and TRBJ2-7; weak D call: TRBD1 (5 bases). This CDR3 is built from 15 residues. Germline-derived CDR1 and CDR2 are MNHEY and SVGEGT. Between the trimmed V and J ends, which lost 5 bases and 1 base, there was a span of 15 bases.

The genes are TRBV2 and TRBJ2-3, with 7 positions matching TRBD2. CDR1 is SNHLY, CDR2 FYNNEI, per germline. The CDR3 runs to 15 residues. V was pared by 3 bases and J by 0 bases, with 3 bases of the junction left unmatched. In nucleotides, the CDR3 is TGTGCCAGCAGTGATAGCGGGTTTAGCACAGATACGCAGTATTTT. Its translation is CASSDSGFSTDTQYF.